The 18 T cell receptor beta chains below all came from one sample that was sequenced in a study of T-cell reconstitution after alpha-beta-depleted transplantation in children. Unique molecular identifiers were incorporated into the prepared TCRbeta library. TCRdb reprocessed the PCR reads with MiXCR, giving one entry per CDR3 protein. The data contain under 300,000 distinct CDR3 sequences, roughly 12% of them seen just once; the ten biggest clones take up 20% to 30%. Material: peripheral blood, obtained 180 days after TCRalphabeta/CD19-depleted stem cell transplant. The origin of the receptors is a male patient between 2 and 15 years old who had a stem cell transplant for chronic granulomatous disease, so the T cells may come from the graft donor.

This chain connects TRBV6-2 or TRBV6-3 to TRBJ2-7, with D maybe TRBD1 (6 bases). The V gene lost 8 bases and the J gene lost 5 bases, with 25 bases spanning the gap. There are 16 residues in the CDR3. Germline CDR1 MNHEY, CDR2 SVGEGT. The CDR3: CASRDGTRGRVNEQYF. DNA for the CDR3: TGTGCCAGCCGCGACGGGACAAGGGGCAGGGTGAACGAGCAGTACTTC.

This clonotype was detected many times. The chain links TRBV20-1 to TRBJ1-6; TRBD1 matches at 10 bases. The CDR3 runs 15 residues. Germline CDR1 and CDR2: DFQATT and SNEGSKA (reference sequence). V lost 5 bases and J lost 10; bases outside the gene matches: 11. The CDR3 region is CSARKSGTGESPLHF. The CDR3 bases are TGCAGTGCTCGAAAATCCGGGACAGGGGAGTCACCCCTCCACTTT.

This clonotype was seen at least ten times. The chain is built from TRBV20-1 and TRBJ1-1; 8 bases are shared with TRBD1. With V trimmed by 4 bases and J by 6 bases, 1 base remained unmatched. The CDR3 loop spans 11 amino acids. Germline lookup yields CDR1 DFQATT and CDR2 SNEGSKA (reference sequence). CDR3 residues: CSANRGSEAFF. Here the CDR3 DNA reads TGCAGTGCTAACAGGGGGTCTGAAGCTTTCTTT.

In this sample, this clonotype turned up many times. The chain uses TRBV9 and TRBJ2-7; 8 positions match TRBD2. V trimming: 3 bases; J trimming: 3 bases; junction bases outside the gene matches: 11. CDR1 and CDR2 (germline): SGDLS, YYNGEE. The CDR3 sequence is 16 residues long. CDR3 protein: CASSASPGLGLYEQYF. Here the CDR3 DNA reads TGTGCCAGCAGCGCTAGTCCGGGACTAGGCCTCTACGAGCAGTACTTC.

This clonotype appeared many times. CDR3 region: CASSLVLATMGTDTQYF. CDR3 sequence (DNA): TGCGCCAGCAGCTTGGTACTAGCGACTATGGGCACAGATACGCAGTATTTT. The chain has TRBV5-1 and TRBJ2-3; 7 bases are shared with TRBD2. CDR1 and CDR2 (germline): SGHRS, YFSETQ. V lost 0 bases and J lost 1; bases outside the gene matches: 8. The CDR3 is 17 amino acids.

This clonotype was counted many times. J is TRBJ2-5 and V is TRBV7-9; 10 nucleotides agree with TRBD1. From germline, CDR1 is SEHNR and CDR2 FQNEAQ (reference sequence). V was pared by 0 bases and J by 5 bases, with 9 bases of the junction left unmatched. This CDR3 spans 17 amino acids. The CDR3 nucleotides read TGTGCCAGCAGCTTAGCGCTGGGACAGGGGTACAGGGAGACCCAGTACTTC. Protein sequence: CASSLALGQGYRETQYF. Full variable domain (missing parts from reference TRBV7-9 and TRBJ2-5): DTGVSQNPRHKITKRGQNVTFRCDPISEHNRLYWYRQTLGQGPEFLTYFQNEAQLEKSRLLSDRFSAERPKGSFSTLEIQRTEQGDSAMYLCASSLALGQGYRETQYFGPGTRLLVL.

This clonotype was seen many times. The chain has TRBV29-1 and TRBJ2-7; TRBD1 or TRBD2 may be the D gene (6 bases each). The V gene lost 5 bases and the J gene lost 6 bases, with 17 bases spanning the gap. The CDR3 sequence is 13 residues long. CDR1 and CDR2 (germline): SQVTM, ANQGSEA. The CDR3 loop reads CSVYVGGKSEQYF. The CDR3 nucleotides are TGCAGCGTTTATGTGGGGGGCAAAAGCGAGCAGTACTTC.

At least ten counts were recorded for this clonotype. J is TRBJ2-1 and V is TRBV20-1; D is possibly TRBD1 (5 bases). The CDR3 length is 14 residues. The V end was cut by 5 bases, the J end by 8 bases, with 19 bases between. Germline CDR1 reads DFQATT; CDR2 reads SNEGSKA (reference sequence). For the CDR3, the DNA is TGCAGTGCTGATGACAGTAGGGCATTTTATGAGCAGTTCTTC. This encodes CSADDSRAFYEQFF.

This clonotype was recorded many times. V usage is TRBV4-3 and J usage is TRBJ2-5, with 7 bases lining up with TRBD2. The CDR3 spans 16 residues. The germline V gene has CDR1 LGHNA and CDR2 YSLEER. The J segment lost 3 bases and the V segment lost 0 bases, leaving 7 bases of the junction unmatched. The CDR3: CASSQDWGGLEETQYF. Written as DNA, the CDR3 is TGCGCCAGCAGCCAAGATTGGGGGGGGTTGGAAGAGACCCAGTACTTC.

A note on this clonotype: This may be a read error, as it is one base from a much larger clone. This chain links TRBV10-3 with TRBJ2-7, with 9 bases lining up with TRBD1. Germline CDR1 and CDR2: ENHRY and SYGVKD. The CDR3 has 13 amino acids. CDR3: CAISEGTGREQSF. The CDR3 DNA reads as TGTGCCATCAGTGAAGGGACAGGGAGGGAGCAGTCCTTC.

This clonotype was detected many times. V is TRBV7-6 and J is TRBJ2-2; perhaps TRBD2 as D (7 bases). CDR1 is SGHVS and CDR2 is FNYEAQ in the germline V gene. This CDR3 contains 17 residues. The V end was cut by 2 bases, the J end by 2 bases, with 15 bases between. The CDR3 protein is CASSLLRGGPNTGELFF. The CDR3 nucleotides are TGTGCCAGCAGCTTACTCAGGGGAGGGCCAAACACCGGGGAGCTGTTTTTT.

This clonotype has at least ten counts. J is TRBJ2-1 and V is TRBV28, with 8 bases that match TRBD2. In germline, CDR1 is MDHEN, CDR2 SYDVKM. The CDR3 consists of 18 residues. The V segment lost 6 bases and the J segment 0 bases; nucleotides outside the gene matches: 13. The CDR3 sequence is CASSLRLAGLSSYNEQFF. CDR3 nucleotides: TGTGCCAGCAGCCTAAGGCTAGCGGGTTTGAGCTCCTACAATGAGCAGTTCTTC.

This clonotype was detected many times. This rearrangement joins TRBV9 to TRBJ2-1; 11 positions agree with TRBD2. The CDR3 is made up of 16 amino acids. CDR1 is SGDLS and CDR2 is YYNGEE in the germline V gene. V gave up 3 bases and J gave up 5 bases; unmatched junction bases: 7. CDR3 sequence reads: CASSALAGGPNNEQFF. In DNA form, the CDR3 reads TGTGCCAGCAGCGCCTTAGCGGGAGGGCCAAACAATGAGCAGTTCTTC.

This clonotype was detected many times. The rearrangement links TRBV29-1 to TRBJ2-7, with a weak D call TRBD2 (5 bases). The germline V gene encodes CDR1 SQVTM and CDR2 ANQGSEA. This CDR3 region has 13 residues. V was pared by 4 bases and J by 3 bases, with 13 bases between. CDR3 nucleotide sequence: TGCAGCGTTGGTCGGTCGGGGTTCTACGAGCAGTACTTC. Encoded protein: CSVGRSGFYEQYF.

In its sample, this clonotype was seen many times. The rearrangement uses TRBV5-1 and TRBJ1-6, with unresolved D. Trimming left V 0 bases short and J 10 bases short, with 11 bases between. Germline CDR1 is SGHRS and CDR2 is YFSETQ. This CDR3 contains 14 residues. The CDR3 here is CASSLGAVHSPLHF. The CDR3 DNA reads as TGCGCCAGCAGCTTGGGTGCAGTACACTCACCCCTCCACTTT.

This clonotype came up many times. The V gene is TRBV15, the J gene TRBJ1-2; possible D gene TRBD1, 5 bases. Looked up from germline, CDR1 is LNHNV and CDR2 is YYDKDF (reference sequence). The V and J ends lost 4 bases and 7 bases respectively, with 19 bases between them. This CDR3 spans 15 amino acids. CDR3: CATSIYGEGAVGYTF. The CDR3 DNA sequence: TGTGCCACCAGCATCTATGGTGAAGGGGCGGTTGGCTACACCTTC.

In this sample, this clonotype turned up a few times. CDR3 residues: CASSHPGQSYEQYF. The CDR3 bases are TGCGCCAGCAGCCACCCAGGACAGTCTTACGAGCAGTACTTC. This rearrangement joins TRBV5-1 to TRBJ2-7, with a tentative D call TRBD1 (6 bases). The germline CDR1 and CDR2 sequences are SGHRS and YFSETQ. The CDR3 extends over 14 amino acids. V was clipped by 4 bases and J by 4 bases, with 15 bases between them.

This clonotype was observed many times. This chain uses TRBV7-6 with TRBJ2-7, with D possibly being TRBD1 (5 bases). The CDR3 totals 15 residues. V lost 0 bases, J lost 2 bases, and 11 bases lay in between. Germline CDR1 is SGHVS and CDR2 is FNYEAQ. This CDR3 is CASSLADEGAYEQYF. CDR3 nucleotide sequence: TGTGCCAGCAGCTTAGCCGACGAAGGGGCCTACGAGCAGTACTTC.